Included here is one T cell receptor beta chain sequence, with context. The germline V and J ends were trimmed by 4 bases and 5 bases, with 14 bases remaining between them. CDR3 length equals 15 residues. Germline CDR1 and CDR2: LGHNA and YSLEER. Collection of roughly 10 milliliters of peripheral blood was performed for each donor. This specimen belongs to a study of blood T cells in healthy people across ages. Whole-study context: Template-switching capture recovered about one barcoded beta molecule per two T cells.

A second PCR of roughly 7 to 11 cycles used a sample-barcoded 5' primer and a J-beta primer mix. Unique molecular identifiers of 12 random nucleotides labeled each cDNA. TCRdb reanalysed the 5' RACE reads using MiXCR and keeps one entry per CDR3 protein. The table includes roughly 1.4 million distinct CDR3 sequences, roughly 64% detected once. The chain combines TRBV4-3 with TRBJ1-4; D may be TRBD1 (6 bases). Sequencing input: blood. The TCR was taken from a man aged 18 to 29 in good health. This chain's CDR3 is CASSPTDRKNEKLFF. Written as DNA, the CDR3 is TGCGCCAGCAGCCCTACTGACAGGAAGAATGAAAAACTGTTTTTT.